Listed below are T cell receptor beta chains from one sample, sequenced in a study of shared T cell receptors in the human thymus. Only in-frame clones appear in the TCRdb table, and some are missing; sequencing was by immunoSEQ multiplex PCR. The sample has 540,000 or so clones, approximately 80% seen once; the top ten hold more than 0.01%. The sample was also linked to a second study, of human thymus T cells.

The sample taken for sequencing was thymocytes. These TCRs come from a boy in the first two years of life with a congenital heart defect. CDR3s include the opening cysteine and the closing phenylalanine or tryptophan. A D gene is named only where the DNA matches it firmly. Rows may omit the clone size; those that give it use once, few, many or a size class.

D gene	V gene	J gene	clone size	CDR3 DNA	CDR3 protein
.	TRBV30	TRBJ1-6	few	TGTGCCTGGAGTGGGACATCAGGTGGCAGCGATTCACCCCTCCACTTT	CAWSGTSGGSDSPLHF
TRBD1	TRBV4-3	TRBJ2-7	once	TGCGCCAGCAGCCCTCAAGGGACAGACTCCTACGAGCAGTACTTC	CASSPQGTDSYEQYF
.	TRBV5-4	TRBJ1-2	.	TGTGCCAGCAGCTTGTGGGGGCCCTATGGCTACACCTTC	CASSLWGPYGYTF
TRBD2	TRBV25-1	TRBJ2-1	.	TGTGCCAGCAGTGGATACCCGGGACTAGCGGGCGTCGACAATGAGCAGTTCTTC	CASSGYPGLAGVDNEQFF
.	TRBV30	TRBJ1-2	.	TGTGCCTGGAGTGTTGTTCGCGGAGTACTTAACTATGGCTACACCTTC	CAWSVVRGVLNYGYTF
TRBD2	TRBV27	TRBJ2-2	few	TGTGCCAGCAGTTTATTCGGCCGGGGGGAGAACACCGGGGAGCTGTTTTTT	CASSLFGRGENTGELFF
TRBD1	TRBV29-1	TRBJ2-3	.	TGCAGCGTTACTAAAGACAGGGAAGCCACAGATACGCAGTATTTT	CSVTKDREATDTQYF
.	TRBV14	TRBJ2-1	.	TGTGCCAGCAGCCAAGATAGTATAGTAGCGGAATACAATGAGCAGTTCTTC	CASSQDSIVAEYNEQFF
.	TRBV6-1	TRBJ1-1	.	TGTGCCAGCAGCCCGATGGGGCAAGCCACTGAAGCTTTCTTT	CASSPMGQATEAFF
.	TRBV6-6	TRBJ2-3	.	TGTGCCAGCAGTGCCCGGGATACGCAGTATTTT	CASSARDTQYF
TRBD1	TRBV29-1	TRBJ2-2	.	TGCAGCGGGCGATACAGGGGGCGCACCGGGGAGCTGTTTTTT	CSGRYRGRTGELFF
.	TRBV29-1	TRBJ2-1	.	TGCAGCGTTGTGGTGGAGGCCTTCTCCAATGAGCAGTTCTTC	CSVVVEAFSNEQFF
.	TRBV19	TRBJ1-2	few	TGTGCCAGTAGTACGGGAAGGGCCCCTAACTATGGCTACACCTTC	CASSTGRAPNYGYTF
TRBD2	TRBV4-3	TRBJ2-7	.	TGCGCCAGCAGCCAAGAACTAGCGGGATACTACGAGCAGTACTTC	CASSQELAGYYEQYF
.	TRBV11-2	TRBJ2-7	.	TGTGCCAGCAGCTTTACCGGGACTCAATACGAGCAGTACTTC	CASSFTGTQYEQYF
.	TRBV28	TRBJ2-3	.	TGTGCCAGCAGTTTACCCCCCGACAGAGCCGTTACAGATACGCAGTATTTT	CASSLPPDRAVTDTQYF
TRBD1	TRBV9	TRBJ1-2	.	TGTGCCAGCAGCGTAGGGGACAGGGGACCGATAAACTATGGCTACACCTTC	CASSVGDRGPINYGYTF